This T cell receptor (beta chain) was recovered during a study of monozygotic twins with inflammatory bowel disease. Germline CDR1 and CDR2: DFQATT and SNEGSKA (reference sequence). The CDR3 is 13 amino acids. Researchers used template switching to add UMIs featuring a 6-nucleotide sample barcode. Using the 5' RACE reads, TCRdb records one entry per CDR3 protein without DNA. This sample's table reports hundreds of thousands of distinct CDR3 sequences. Points on this clonotype: Antigen specificity is unknown.

Study-level results: People with IBD had fewer clonotypes in common with others than healthy twins did, especially with disease activity. On the inverse Simpson index, IBD patients scored lower for TCRbeta diversity than healthy co-twins. Data gave no support to a single strong signal or clonotype associated with IBD.

The rearrangement links TRBV20-1 to TRBJ2-1; lacking DNA, the TRBD1 call made by TCRdb goes unchecked. The sample taken for sequencing was blood. The clonotype comes from a human donor with ulcerative colitis or Crohn's disease, or a healthy co-twin of an affected twin (not recorded which). CDR3 sequence reads: CSARGTGANEQFF.